This T cell receptor beta chain was captured by sequencing in a study of human T cells and chemical hapten exposure. Documented time point: pre-sensitization, week 0. As to treatment: therapeutic diphenylcyclopropenone sensitization with weekly scalp DPC. This clonotype has a count of ten or more. The length of the CDR3 is 13 residues. Trimming shortened V by 3 bases and J by 6 bases, and 12 bases separated the two germline ends. TCRdb independently ran MiXCR on the RACE reads; one entry per CDR3 protein. This table has around 260,000 distinct CDR3 sequences, about 8.1% appearing once. The V gene is TRBV12-3 or TRBV12-4, the J gene TRBJ2-7; D is possibly TRBD2 (6 bases). The clonotype comes from a woman in her forties with alopecia areata. Some clones in this sample may be carry-over from other donors' samples. The specimen comprised whole blood, sampled in connection with sensitization to the hapten diphenylcyclopropenone (DPC). CDR3 coding DNA: TGTGCCAGCAGTTTCCTGGCAGCGGGCGAGCAGTACTTC. Its protein product is CASSFLAAGEQYF.